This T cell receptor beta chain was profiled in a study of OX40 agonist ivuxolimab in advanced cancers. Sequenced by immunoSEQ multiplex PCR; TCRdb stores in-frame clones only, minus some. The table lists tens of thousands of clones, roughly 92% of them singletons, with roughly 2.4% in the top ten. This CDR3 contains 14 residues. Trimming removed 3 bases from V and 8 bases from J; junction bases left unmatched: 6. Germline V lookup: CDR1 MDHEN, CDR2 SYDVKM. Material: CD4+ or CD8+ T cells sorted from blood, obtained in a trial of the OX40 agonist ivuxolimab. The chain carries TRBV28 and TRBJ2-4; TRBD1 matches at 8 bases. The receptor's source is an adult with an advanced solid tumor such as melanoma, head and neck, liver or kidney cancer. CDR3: CASSFSQGVDIQYF. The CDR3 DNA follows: TGTGCCAGCAGTTTTTCACAGGGGGTCGACATTCAGTACTTC.